One and the same sample provided the 26 T cell receptor beta chains below, sequenced in a study of vaccination and CD4 T cells after COVID-19. Their specific antigens are unknown. Treatment given: approximately 10-day PBMC culture with coronavirus spike peptide pools or control peptides (ViraFEST assay). Sequenced with the Oncomine TCR Beta short-read assay was DNA taken from cultured CD4+ T cells. MiXCR, applied by TCRdb to the PCR reads, yields one record per CDR3 protein. The profile shows about 19,000 distinct CDR3 sequences, 30% to 40% of them singletons. The sample taken for sequencing was cultured CD4+ T cells from blood. These receptors were taken from a human donor with COVID-19.

V gene TRBV4-1 combines with J gene TRBJ1-5, with D possibly being TRBD1 (5 bases). Trimming took 3 bases from V and 0 from J, leaving 21 bases between them. Germline loops: CDR1 MGHRA, CDR2 YSYEKL. CDR3 length: 19 amino acids. Written as DNA, the CDR3 is TGCGCCAGCAGCCAGGGCCCCAGGGTTGGGGGATATAGCAATCAGCCCCAGCATTTT. Encoded protein: CASSQGPRVGGYSNQPQHF.

This clonotype was found a few times. V gene TRBV23-1 combines with J gene TRBJ1-5, with TRBD1 as a possible D gene (5 bases). TRBV23-1 is flagged as an ORF with uncertain function. V was pared by 3 bases and J by 4 bases, with 16 bases between. The length of the CDR3 is 16 residues. The CDR3 loop reads CASSHIRQGGNQPQHF. CDR3 nucleotide sequence: TGCGCCAGCAGTCACATCCGGCAGGGTGGGAATCAGCCCCAGCATTTT.

The V call is TRBV6-5, the J call TRBJ2-7, with no clear D. This CDR3 region has 14 residues. Trimming cost V 0 bases and J 0 bases, with 6 bases left between them. Germline lookup yields CDR1 MNHEY and CDR2 SVGAGI. As DNA, the CDR3 is TGTGCCAGCAGTTACTCTACACGCTCCTACGAGCAGTACTTC. The encoded protein is CASSYSTRSYEQYF.

This clonotype was observed a handful of times. The chain has TRBV6-1 and TRBJ2-2; 12 positions agree with TRBD2. V lost 6 bases, J lost 5 bases, and 7 bases stayed unmatched. The CDR3 runs to 16 residues. Per the germline V gene, CDR1 is MNHNS and CDR2 is SASEGT. This CDR3 reads CASRLLAGGPTGELFF. The CDR3 DNA sequence: TGTGCCAGCAGACTCCTAGCGGGGGGGCCGACCGGGGAGCTGTTTTTT.

Points on this clonotype: One end of the junction does not line up with germline, which may come from a read error. The rearrangement links TRBV6-5 to TRBJ2-2; the D gene is possibly TRBD1 (6 bases). Germline V gives CDR1 MNHEY, CDR2 SVGAGI. The CDR3 has 18 amino acids. CDR3: CASSYFEKGTTNIGELFF. In nucleotides, the CDR3 is TGTGCCAGCAGTTACTTCGAAAAGGGGACAACGAACATCGGGGAGCTGTTTTTT.

The chain carries TRBV6-1 and TRBJ1-2; TRBD1 agrees at 9 bases. Looked up from germline, CDR1 is MNHNS and CDR2 is SASEGT. V gave up 0 bases and J gave up 8 bases; unmatched junction bases: 10. The CDR3 loop spans 16 amino acids. The CDR3 DNA follows: TGTGCCAGCAGTGAAGCCCCGCTGGACAGGGGCGGAGGCTACACCTTC. Translation gives CASSEAPLDRGGGYTF.

This clonotype was observed a few times. The chain combines TRBV11-3 with TRBJ2-7; 9 bases match TRBD2. The V gene end was trimmed by 6 bases and the J gene end by 7 bases; junction bases not matched to a gene: 4. Germline V gene sequence: CDR1 SGHNT, CDR2 YENEEA. This CDR3 has 12 amino acids. CDR3 DNA: TGTGCCAGCAGTAATGGACTAGCGGAGCAGTACTTC. This gives the protein CASSNGLAEQYF.

This sequence joins TRBV20-1 and TRBJ2-1, with TRBD2 matching 12 bases. The CDR3 loop spans 16 amino acids. The germline CDR1 and CDR2 sequences are DFQATT and SNEGSKA (reference sequence). V dropped 4 bases and J dropped 3; count of bases not matched to a gene: 7. CDR3 residues: CSATLLAGGLYNEQFF. The DNA for the CDR3 is TGCAGTGCTACCCTACTAGCGGGGGGCCTCTACAATGAGCAGTTCTTC.

This clonotype was counted between two and nine times. The chain is built from TRBV6-1 and TRBJ1-5, with D hard to call. CDR1 is MNHNS and CDR2 is SASEGT in the germline V gene. Trimming cost V 2 bases and J 6 bases, with 8 bases left between them. This CDR3 is 13 amino acids long. As DNA, the CDR3 is TGTGCCAGCAGTGAATTCACGTTTCAGCCCCAGCATTTT. Translating it yields CASSEFTFQPQHF.

The chain combines TRBV7-3 with TRBJ1-1; TRBD1 might be the D (5 bases). This CDR3 is 13 amino acids long. Trimming pared 5 bases from V and 4 bases from J, leaving 11 bases between. Germline values: CDR1 SGHTA, CDR2 FQGTGA. Here the CDR3 DNA reads TGTGCCAGCAGCGCAGGGCCTGGCACTGAAGCTTTCTTT. It is translated as CASSAGPGTEAFF.

This clonotype was recorded only once. The chain's CDR3 is CASSVGGLAHTDTQYF. The DNA for the CDR3 is TGTGCCAGCAGCGTAGGGGGACTAGCCCACACAGATACGCAGTATTTT. The chain uses TRBV9 and TRBJ2-3; 9 nucleotides agree with TRBD2. J lost 2 bases, V lost 0 bases, and 4 bases had no gene match. Germline assignment: CDR1 SGDLS and CDR2 YYNGEE. The CDR3 spans 16 residues.

V gene TRBV11-2 combines with J gene TRBJ2-7; 8 bases agree with TRBD2. J lost 2 bases, V lost 4 bases, and 7 bases had no gene match. From germline, CDR1 is SGHAT and CDR2 FQNNGV. The CDR3 runs to 15 residues. The CDR3 reads CASSSRLASPYEQYF. The CDR3 DNA reads TGTGCCAGCAGCTCACGACTAGCGTCCCCCTACGAGCAGTACTTC.

This clonotype was seen a few times. The chain couples TRBV27 to TRBJ2-2; 7 bases agree with TRBD1. This CDR3 comprises 15 residues. The V gene's germline CDR1 is MNHEY and CDR2 SMNVEV (reference sequence). The J segment lost 4 bases and the V segment lost 4 bases, leaving 6 bases of the junction unmatched. CDR3 residues: CASSSQTGLTGELFF. The CDR3 DNA is TGTGCCAGCAGTTCGCAGACAGGGCTCACCGGGGAGCTGTTTTTT.

The V and J genes are TRBV7-2 and TRBJ1-5; no clear D gene. V was trimmed by 5 bases and J by 6 bases, leaving 11 bases between them. CDR1 and CDR2 from the germline V gene are SGHTA and FQGNSA. CDR3 length: 13 amino acids. CDR3 sequence reads: CASSRTDSQPQHF. The CDR3 nucleotides read TGTGCCAGCAGCCGTACAGATAGTCAGCCCCAGCATTTT.

This clonotype was seen more than once but under ten times. The chain joins TRBV15 to TRBJ2-1; D remains unclear. This CDR3 has 15 amino acids. The ends were cut back, 0 bases at V and 3 bases at J, with 9 bases in the middle. CDR1 is LNHNV, CDR2 YYDKDF, per germline (reference sequence). Written as DNA, the CDR3 is TGTGCCACCAGCAGAGATCCTGCGGTCTACAATGAGCAGTTCTTC. It yields the protein CATSRDPAVYNEQFF.

This chain joins TRBV7-2 and TRBJ2-3; 8 bases fit TRBD2. The CDR3 has 15 residues. Losses at the gene ends were 2 bases for V and 6 bases for J; bases not matched to a gene: 7. The germline V gene has CDR1 SGHTA and CDR2 FQGNSA. The CDR3 DNA is TGTGCCAGCAGCTTACGCGGGGGGCCGTTGGATACGCAGTATTTT. Translation gives CASSLRGGPLDTQYF.

The chain carries TRBV6-1 and TRBJ2-2; tentative D call: TRBD1 (5 bases). Trimming took off 6 bases at V and 3 bases at J, with 8 bases between the two ends. CDR1 is MNHNS and CDR2 is SASEGT in the germline V gene. CDR3 length: 13 residues. Written as DNA, the CDR3 is TGTGCCAGCAGCCGACAGTACACCGGGGAGCTGTTTTTT. As protein: CASSRQYTGELFF.

This clonotype was counted only a few times. The J gene is TRBJ2-7, the V gene TRBV20-1; the D gene is possibly TRBD1 (6 bases). V was pared by 3 bases and J by 6 bases, with 9 bases between. Germline V lookup: CDR1 DFQATT, CDR2 SNEGSKA (reference sequence). The CDR3 extends over 11 amino acids. CDR3 in DNA: TGCAGTGCTAGGACGGACAGCGAGCAGTACTTC. Translation: CSARTDSEQYF.

The V call is TRBV20-1, the J call TRBJ2-4; 7 nucleotides agree with TRBD2. V shed 6 bases and J 8 bases; nucleotides not matched to a gene: 7. Germline loops: CDR1 DFQATT, CDR2 SNEGSKA (reference sequence). This CDR3 region has 12 residues. The DNA for the CDR3 is TGCAGTGCCCTGGGGGGGACTCACATTCAGTACTTC. This encodes CSALGGTHIQYF.

This clonotype showed up just a few times. The J gene is TRBJ1-6, the V gene TRBV19; D may be TRBD1 (6 bases). With 7 bases removed from V and 7 bases from J, the gap between germline ends came to 17 bases. This CDR3 is built from 15 residues. Germline V CDR1 and CDR2: LNHDA, SQIVND (reference sequence). DNA of the CDR3: TGTGCCAGTAATTCGTTCGGACAGATCAATTCACCCCTCCACTTT. Residues: CASNSFGQINSPLHF.

This clonotype was seen a few times. The chain recombines TRBV30 with TRBJ1-2, with a possible D match to TRBD1 (6 bases). CDR1 is GTSNPN, CDR2 SVGIG, per germline (reference sequence). V lost 1 base to trimming and J lost 10 bases, with 16 bases between them. This CDR3 is 13 amino acids long. In DNA form, the CDR3 reads TGTGCCTGGAGTGGGGGGGGCCCCCTTGTCTACACCTTC. Residues: CAWSGGGPLVYTF. The variable domain in full, completed from reference TRBV30 and TRBJ1-2, reads SQTIHQWPATLVQPVGSPLSLECTVEGTSNPNLYWYRQAAGRGLQLLFYSVGIGQISSEVPQNLSASRPQDRQFILSSKKLLLSDSGFYLCAWSGGGPLVYTFGSGTRLTVV.

A few counts support this clonotype. The chain has TRBV2 and TRBJ1-2; a possible D gene is TRBD1 (6 bases). The ends were cut back, 4 bases at V and 7 bases at J, with 13 bases in the middle. The germline V gene encodes CDR1 SNHLY and CDR2 FYNNEI. This CDR3 has 13 amino acids. CDR3 protein: CASSVQQGVGYTF. CDR3 sequence (DNA): TGTGCCAGCAGTGTCCAACAGGGTGTTGGCTACACCTTC.

A note on this clonotype: At one of its ends the junction is not consistent with the germline gene, which may arise from a read error. The chain combines TRBV10-3 with TRBJ2-7; a possible D gene is TRBD2 (6 bases). The CDR3 is 15 residues long. Germline CDR1 and CDR2: ENHRY and SYGVKD. The CDR3 is CASSYPATSSYEQYF. The CDR3, as DNA: TGTGCCAGCAGTTACCCCGCGACTAGTTCCTACGAGCAGTACTTC.

The gene calls are TRBV11-3 and TRBJ1-2; D perhaps matches TRBD1 (5 bases). V was clipped by 5 bases and J by 6 bases, with 16 bases between them. The CDR3 is 14 residues long. Germline-derived CDR1 and CDR2 are SGHNT and YENEEA. This chain's CDR3 is CASSPEVDSHGYTF. The CDR3 bases are TGTGCCAGCAGCCCAGAGGTCGACAGCCATGGCTACACCTTC.

The V call is TRBV20-1, the J call TRBJ2-1; D uncertain. The CDR3 loop spans 10 amino acids. In germline, CDR1 is DFQATT, CDR2 SNEGSKA (reference sequence). Trimming removed 2 bases from V and 8 bases from J, with 4 bases in between. DNA of the CDR3: TGCAGTGCTAGACTCGATGAGCAGTTCTTC. It codes for CSARLDEQFF.

The J gene is TRBJ2-3, the V gene TRBV6-1; D gene ambiguous. Per the germline V gene, CDR1 is MNHNS and CDR2 is SASEGT. V lost 7 bases and J lost 4, with 9 bases in between. The CDR3 sequence is 12 residues long. The CDR3, as DNA: TGTGCCAGCAATGGGCCCCCAGATACGCAGTATTTT. This encodes CASNGPPDTQYF.